The 8 T cell receptor beta chains below come from one sample, sequenced in a study of blood T cells in healthy people across ages. A sample-barcoded 5' primer and a J-beta primer mix were used in a second PCR of roughly 7 to 11 cycles. MiXCR was run by TCRdb on the 5' RACE reads, yielding one entry per CDR3 protein. In the table there are 700,000 to 850,000 distinct CDR3 sequences, approximately 53% of which are singletons. Sequencing used blood. Every receptor here comes from a man aged 80 or over in good health.

This clonotype was recorded many times. The genes are TRBV12-3 or TRBV12-4 and TRBJ2-1; weak D call: TRBD1 (6 bases). This CDR3 is built from 14 residues. V was shortened by 3 bases and J by 6 bases, with 12 bases between the two germline ends. The CDR3 DNA follows: TGTGCCAGCAGTTTGGCAGCGACAGGCAATGAGCAGTTCTTC. The encoded protein is CASSLAATGNEQFF.

This chain links TRBV21-1 with TRBJ2-3; the table's D call, TRBD1, was not checked against the DNA. TRBV21-1 is described as a pseudogene. CDR3 length: 14 amino acids. In nucleotides, the CDR3 is TGTGCCAGCAGCAAAGTCTGGGGGTCCAGATACGCGTATTTT. It translates to CASSKVWGSRYAYF.

This sequence joins TRBV21-1 and TRBJ2-7. TRBV21-1 counts as a pseudogene. CDR3 length: 16 amino acids. Here the CDR3 reads CASSKGGGVSSYEQYF. CDR3 DNA: TGTGCCAGCAGCAAAGGGGGTGGGGTGAGCTCCTACGAGCAGTACTTC.

A few counts support this clonotype. This chain connects TRBV2 to TRBJ2-5; TRBD1 matches 8 bases. The CDR3 is 14 amino acids. Germline V gene lookup returns CDR1 SNHLY and CDR2 FYNNEI. The V segment lost 5 bases and the J segment 5 bases; nucleotides outside the gene matches: 7. CDR3 loop: CASSLGQGHETQYF. The DNA of the CDR3 is TGTGCCAGCAGTTTAGGACAGGGTCATGAGACCCAGTACTTC.

This clonotype has only a few counts. The J gene is TRBJ1-6, the V gene TRBV19; 11 bases are shared with TRBD1. In germline, CDR1 is LNHDA, CDR2 SQIVND (reference sequence). The CDR3 has 15 residues. The ends lost 5 bases at V and 7 bases at J; junction bases unmatched: 4. CDR3 DNA sequence: TGTGCCAGTAGTGCTAGGGACAGGGGGAATTCACCCCTCCACTTT. Translation: CASSARDRGNSPLHF.

V is TRBV3-1 and J is TRBJ2-1, with D possibly being TRBD2 (6 bases). Germline CDR1 and CDR2: LGHDT and YNNKEL (reference sequence). V lost 5 bases to trimming and J lost 0 bases, with 11 bases between them. The CDR3 loop spans 15 amino acids. CDR3 DNA sequence: TGTGCCAGCAGCTTGCTAGCGAGCTCCTACAATGAGCAGTTCTTC. It yields the protein CASSLLASSYNEQFF.

The genes are TRBV10-3 and TRBJ2-1; the match to TRBD1 covers 10 bases. Trimming removed 7 bases from V and 13 bases from J; junction bases left unmatched: 13. Germline CDR1 and CDR2: ENHRY and SYGVKD. The CDR3 has 14 amino acids. CDR3 nucleotides: TGTGCCATCAACCCCCGGGACAGGGGTGGTCCCCAGTTCTTC. This codes for CAINPRDRGGPQFF.

The CDR3 bases are TGCAGCGTTGGAAAGGGACAGGTTCGGAGATACGCGTATTTT. Encoded protein: CSVGKGQVRRYAYF. The chain joins TRBV29-1 to TRBJ2-3; 8 nucleotides line up with TRBD1. CDR1 SQVTM and CDR2 ANQGSEA come from the germline V gene. There are 14 residues in the CDR3. V was clipped by 4 bases and J by 14 bases; unmatched bases: 17.